Here is one T cell receptor (beta chain) with its context. The data are from a study of blood T cell repertoires in COVID-19. CDR1 and CDR2 from the germline V gene are SGHVS and FNYEAQ. The CDR3 has 13 residues. Trimming took 0 bases from V and 6 from J, leaving 8 bases between them. Only in-frame clones appear in the TCRdb table, and some are missing; sequencing was by immunoSEQ multiplex PCR. The top ten hold 0.95% to 1% of the sample, which has roughly 420,000 clones, around 87% seen once. This chain links TRBV7-6 with TRBJ1-2, with D possibly matching TRBD1 (5 bases). The source material was PBMCs or T cells enriched from blood (not recorded which). The receptor was isolated from a young woman with acute COVID-19. CDR3 protein: CASSLAGVDGYTF. In DNA, the CDR3 is TGTGCCAGCAGCTTAGCAGGGGTCGATGGCTACACCTTC.